Described below is a single T cell receptor (beta chain) sequence and its context. The data belong to a study of OX40 agonist ivuxolimab in advanced cancers. Libraries were prepared by immunoSEQ multiplex PCR; TCRdb keeps only in-frame clonotypes and omits some of them. The table has 45,000 to 55,000 clones, 81% seen once. Germline loops: CDR1 SGHDT, CDR2 YYEEEE. Trimming took 4 bases from V and 4 from J; bases not matched to a gene: 5. This CDR3 has 14 amino acids. The clonotype was recovered from an adult with an advanced solid tumor such as melanoma, head and neck, liver or kidney cancer. The sequencing here drew on CD4+ or CD8+ T cells sorted from blood, taken in a trial of the OX40 agonist ivuxolimab. The chain carries TRBV5-6 and TRBJ2-1; 7 bases map to TRBD2. Here the CDR3 DNA reads TGTGCCAGCAGCGCGGGACTACCTTACAATGAGCAGTTCTTC. It yields the protein CASSAGLPYNEQFF.